This T cell receptor (beta chain) was observed in a study of T cell responses to AZD1222 COVID-19 vaccine. Generated by immunoSEQ multiplex PCR, the TCRdb table keeps only in-frame clones and is missing some. The sample has about 120,000 clones; 89% are singletons. Germline V gene sequence: CDR1 DFQATT, CDR2 SNEGSKA (reference sequence). The CDR3 is made up of 14 amino acids. The V and J ends lost 3 bases and 1 base respectively, with 11 bases between them. Study findings and constraints: Nearly half of spike-specific TCRs reportedly go after variant regions that carry no mutations.

To note about this clone: Its antigen remains unidentified.

The source of this sequence is an adult in good health. The input for sequencing was peripheral blood, taken on day 0 of AZD1222 vaccination. This chain links TRBV20-1 with TRBJ2-3, with TRBD2 as a possible D gene (6 bases). CDR3 nucleotide sequence: TGCAGTGCTAGTCTCCTAGCGCGCACAGATACGCAGTATTTT. Its protein product is CSASLLARTDTQYF.